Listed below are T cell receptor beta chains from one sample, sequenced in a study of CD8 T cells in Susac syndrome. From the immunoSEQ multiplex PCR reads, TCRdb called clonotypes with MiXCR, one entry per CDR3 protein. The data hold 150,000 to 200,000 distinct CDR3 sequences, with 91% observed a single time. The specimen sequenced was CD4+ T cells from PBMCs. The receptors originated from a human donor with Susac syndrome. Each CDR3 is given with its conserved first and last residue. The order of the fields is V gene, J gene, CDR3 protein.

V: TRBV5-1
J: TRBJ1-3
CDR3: CASSSVGAGNTIYF

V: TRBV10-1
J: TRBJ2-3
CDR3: CASSVARGTDTQYF

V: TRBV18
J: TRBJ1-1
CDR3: CASSPKAGKTEAFF

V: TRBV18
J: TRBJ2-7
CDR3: CASSRQSTGTSGPSYEQYF

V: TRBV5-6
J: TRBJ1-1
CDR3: CASSLLDRLNTEAFF

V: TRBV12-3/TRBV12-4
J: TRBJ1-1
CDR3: CASTLHQGGVSEAFF

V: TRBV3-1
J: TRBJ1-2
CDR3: CASSQTPGQFGGYTF

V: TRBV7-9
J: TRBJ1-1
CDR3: CASSSHRENTEAFF

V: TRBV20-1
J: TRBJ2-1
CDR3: CSASDSGGIEQFF

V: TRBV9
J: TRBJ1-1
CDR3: CASAKAQPGQGPTEAFF

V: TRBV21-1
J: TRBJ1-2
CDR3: CASSIGLGGYTF

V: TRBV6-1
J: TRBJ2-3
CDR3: CASRDSGTSTDTQYF

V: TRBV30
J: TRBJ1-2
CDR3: CAWSVRPGGPATF

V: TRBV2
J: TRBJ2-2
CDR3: CASRKRGGAGELFF

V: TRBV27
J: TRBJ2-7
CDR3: CASTPTHSGRIDEQYF

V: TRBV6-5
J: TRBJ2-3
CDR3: CASSDRGYGGDTQYF

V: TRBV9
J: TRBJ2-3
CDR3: CASSSSGTSGGKGTDTQYF

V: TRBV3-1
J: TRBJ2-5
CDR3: CASSQGTSGETQYF

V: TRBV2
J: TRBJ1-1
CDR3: CASSDAVVTEAFF

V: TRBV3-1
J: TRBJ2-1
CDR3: CASSQIAGGNEQFF

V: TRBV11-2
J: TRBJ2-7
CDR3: CASSLDATQGEQYF

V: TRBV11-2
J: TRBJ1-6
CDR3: CASSLMRSPLHF

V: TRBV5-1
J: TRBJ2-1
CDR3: CASSFTTGTSGNEQFF

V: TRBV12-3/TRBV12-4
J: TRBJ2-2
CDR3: CASRFNTGELFF

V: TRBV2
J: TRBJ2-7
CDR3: CASSVLTSGYEQYF

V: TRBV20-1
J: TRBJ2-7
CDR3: CSARTLRGRVNYEQYF